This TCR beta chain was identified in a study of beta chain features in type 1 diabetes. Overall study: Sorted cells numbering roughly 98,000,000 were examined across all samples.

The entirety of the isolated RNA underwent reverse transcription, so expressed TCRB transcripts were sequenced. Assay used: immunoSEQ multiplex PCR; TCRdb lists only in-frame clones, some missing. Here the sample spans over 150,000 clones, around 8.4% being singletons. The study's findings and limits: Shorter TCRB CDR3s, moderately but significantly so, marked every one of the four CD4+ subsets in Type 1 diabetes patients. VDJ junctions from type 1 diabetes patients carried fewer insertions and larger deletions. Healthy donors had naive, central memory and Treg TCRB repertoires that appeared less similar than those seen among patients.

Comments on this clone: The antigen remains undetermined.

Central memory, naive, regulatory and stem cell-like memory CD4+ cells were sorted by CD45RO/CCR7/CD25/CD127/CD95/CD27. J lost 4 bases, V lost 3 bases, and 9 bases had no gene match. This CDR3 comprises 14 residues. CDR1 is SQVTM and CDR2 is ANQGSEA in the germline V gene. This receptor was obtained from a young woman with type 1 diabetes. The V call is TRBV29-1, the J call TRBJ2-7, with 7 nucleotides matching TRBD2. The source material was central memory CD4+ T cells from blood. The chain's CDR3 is CSVDFRQRGYEQYF. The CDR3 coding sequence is TGCAGCGTTGATTTTCGCCAGCGGGGTTACGAGCAGTACTTC.